The 29 T cell receptor beta chains in this list originate from one sample, sequenced in a study of cytomegalovirus exposure and HLA in healthy donors. With 60 Vbeta and 13 Jbeta primers, the PCR was carried out. Clones were read by immunoSEQ multiplex PCR, and TCRdb kept only the in-frame ones, dropping some. The sample has around 160,000 clones; 68% are singletons. Sequencing was carried out using PBMCs. These receptors were taken from a man between 45 and 60 years old in good health and CMV-seronegative.

The chain joins TRBV9 to TRBJ1-1; TRBD1 might be the D (6 bases). The V end lost 6 bases, the J end lost 1 base, and 13 bases lay between the germline ends. The CDR3 sequence is 14 residues long. CDR1 and CDR2 from the germline V gene are SGDLS and YYNGEE. In DNA, the CDR3 is TGTGCCAGCAAGACAGGAGACCCGAACACTGAAGCTTTCTTT. Protein: CASKTGDPNTEAFF.

CDR3 sequence: CASSLGGGPYEQYF. The CDR3 nucleotides read TGTGCCAGCAGCTTAGGAGGGGGTCCCTACGAGCAGTACTTC. The chain links TRBV11-3 to TRBJ2-7; D possibly corresponds to TRBD1 (6 bases). CDR3 length: 14 residues. Germline V gene lookup returns CDR1 SGHNT and CDR2 YENEEA. Trimming stripped 1 base from V and 2 bases from J, with 9 bases between.

V and J are TRBV5-1 and TRBJ1-3; no clear D gene. This CDR3 is 14 amino acids long. V lost 4 bases and J lost 4, with 12 bases in between. Germline CDR1 reads SGHRS; CDR2 reads YFSETQ. The CDR3 nucleotides read TGCGCCAGCAGCACTACCGCGTCCGGAAACACCATATATTTT. Its protein product is CASSTTASGNTIYF.

The table lists this clone with a few counts. V gene TRBV18 combines with J gene TRBJ2-5; tentatively, D is TRBD2 (5 bases). CDR1 KGHSH and CDR2 LQKENI come from the germline V gene. There are 15 residues in the CDR3. V dropped 3 bases and J dropped 2 bases, with 13 bases sitting between them. The CDR3 coding sequence is TGTGCCAGCTCACCCTCCGAGGGTATTCAAGAGACCCAGTACTTC. Its translation is CASSPSEGIQETQYF.

The rearrangement links TRBV29-1 to TRBJ1-3, with D tentatively TRBD1 (5 bases). The V gene lost 3 bases and the J gene lost 4 bases, with 10 bases spanning the gap. The CDR3 runs 13 residues. CDR1 is SQVTM and CDR2 is ANQGSEA in the germline V gene. The CDR3: CSVDSSGGNTIYF. The DNA for the CDR3 is TGCAGCGTTGATTCTTCAGGGGGAAACACCATATATTTT.

CDR3 amino acids: CASSTSPDSPLHF. CDR3 sequence (DNA): TGTGCCAGCAGCACCTCCCCGGATTCACCCCTCCACTTT. The chain recombines TRBV11-2 with TRBJ1-6; no clear D gene. The germline V gene has CDR1 SGHAT and CDR2 FQNNGV. Trimming shortened V by 5 bases and J by 8 bases, and 10 bases separated the two germline ends. The CDR3 length is 13 residues.

This chain uses TRBV6-1 with TRBJ1-2, with 9 bases identical to TRBD1. Germline trimming cut 4 bases from V and 4 bases from J; bases unmatched to any gene: 1. This CDR3 region has 13 residues. Germline-derived CDR1 and CDR2 are MNHNS and SASEGT. DNA of the CDR3: TGTGCCAGCAGTGTGACAGGGGGCTATGGCTACACCTTC. It encodes CASSVTGGYGYTF.

The rearrangement links TRBV6-6 to TRBJ2-5, with a tentative D call TRBD2 (5 bases). Trimming shortened V by 0 bases and J by 3 bases, and 11 bases separated the two germline ends. CDR3 length: 15 amino acids. Germline assignment: CDR1 MNHNY and CDR2 SVGAGI (reference sequence). This CDR3 is CASSYSPGVEETQYF. CDR3 in DNA: TGTGCCAGCAGTTACTCGCCCGGGGTCGAAGAGACCCAGTACTTC.

This chain connects TRBV4-1 to TRBJ1-5; no firm D call. Per the germline V gene, CDR1 is MGHRA and CDR2 is YSYEKL. The CDR3 consists of 16 residues. V lost 4 bases and J 4 bases, leaving 17 bases between the germline ends. CDR3 amino acids: CASSLQPGRVNQPQHF. The CDR3 DNA reads TGCGCCAGCAGCCTTCAACCTGGGAGGGTAAATCAGCCCCAGCATTTT.

The chain is built from TRBV29-1 and TRBJ2-7; 10 bases are a match to TRBD1. Trimming cost V 2 bases and J 3 bases; bases outside gene matches: 4. Germline loops: CDR1 SQVTM, CDR2 ANQGSEA. The length of the CDR3 is 14 residues. CDR3 loop: CSVESGTGVYEQYF. CDR3 nucleotide sequence: TGCAGCGTTGAATCCGGGACAGGGGTCTACGAGCAGTACTTC.

This clone came up a few times. This sequence joins TRBV6-1 and TRBJ2-5, with 7 positions matching TRBD2. The germline gives CDR1 MNHNS, CDR2 SASEGT. The CDR3 contains 16 residues. J was trimmed by 2 bases and V by 1 base; bases with no gene match: 7. This chain's CDR3 is CASSEGGSGAQETQYF. The CDR3 bases are TGTGCCAGCAGTGAAGGGGGAAGCGGGGCACAAGAGACCCAGTACTTC.

This clone has just a few counts. The V gene is TRBV18, the J gene TRBJ1-1; the D gene is possibly TRBD1 (5 bases). V was pared by 2 bases and J by 1 base, with 8 bases between. This CDR3 has 14 amino acids. Germline CDR1 KGHSH, CDR2 LQKENI. CDR3 DNA: TGTGCCAGCTCACCAGACCAGGGGAACACTGAAGCTTTCTTT. Its protein is CASSPDQGNTEAFF.

The rearrangement joins TRBV15 to TRBJ2-5; the D gene is possibly TRBD1 (6 bases). CDR3 size: 14 residues. V shed 1 base and J shed 1 base, with 7 bases lying between them. Germline values: CDR1 LNHNV, CDR2 YYDKDF (reference sequence). The CDR3 region is CATSRGQAQETQYF. The DNA for the CDR3 is TGTGCCACCAGCAGAGGACAGGCCCAAGAGACCCAGTACTTC.

V usage is TRBV20-1 and J usage is TRBJ2-5; a weak D match, TRBD2 (5 bases). This CDR3 is 11 amino acids long. The germline CDR1 and CDR2 sequences are DFQATT and SNEGSKA (reference sequence). With 5 bases removed from V and 4 bases from J, the gap between germline ends came to 8 bases. The CDR3: CSAGRGETQYF. CDR3 nucleotide sequence: TGCAGTGCTGGCCGGGGAGAGACCCAGTACTTC.

This clone was seen only a few times. V gene TRBV13 combines with J gene TRBJ2-1; TRBD2 is a possible D gene (5 bases). Trimming took off 2 bases at V and 3 bases at J, with 17 bases between the two ends. This CDR3 comprises 17 residues. Looked up from germline, CDR1 is PRHDT and CDR2 is FYEKMQ (reference sequence). CDR3 protein: CASSLSGWVGFYNEQFF. CDR3 in DNA: TGTGCCAGCAGCTTAAGCGGTTGGGTGGGTTTCTACAATGAGCAGTTCTTC.

The chain carries TRBV7-9 and TRBJ2-7, with 7 bases matching TRBD1. With V trimmed by 3 bases and J by 6 bases, 2 bases remained unmatched. The CDR3 runs 12 residues. The germline V gene has CDR1 SEHNR and CDR2 FQNEAQ (reference sequence). The CDR3 loop is CASSLGQREQYF. The CDR3 region has the DNA TGTGCCAGCAGCTTGGGACAGCGCGAGCAGTACTTC.

The chain carries TRBV6-1 and TRBJ2-2; D gene unclear. The CDR3 contains 15 residues. The V end lost 2 bases, the J end lost 1 base, and 8 bases lay between the germline ends. The germline V gene has CDR1 MNHNS and CDR2 SASEGT. The CDR3 DNA follows: TGTGCCAGCAGTGAACGGCAGGTGAACACCGGGGAGCTGTTTTTT. Protein sequence: CASSERQVNTGELFF.

The V call is TRBV18, the J call TRBJ2-1, with D perhaps matching TRBD1 (6 bases). The CDR3 runs 14 residues. Trimming cost V 5 bases and J 0 bases, with 8 bases left between them. Germline assignment: CDR1 KGHSH and CDR2 LQKENI. The DNA of the CDR3 is TGTGCCAGCTCAACAGGGCTCTCCTACAATGAGCAGTTCTTC. It specifies CASSTGLSYNEQFF.

Ten or more counts support this clone. This chain links TRBV11-3 with TRBJ2-1; D may be TRBD2 (5 bases). Trimming removed 1 base at V and 1 base at J, with 8 bases between. Looked up from germline, CDR1 is SGHNT and CDR2 is YENEEA. CDR3 length equals 15 residues. The chain's CDR3 is CASSLGGVSYNEQFF. CDR3 nucleotide sequence: TGTGCCAGCAGCTTAGGGGGAGTTTCCTACAATGAGCAGTTCTTC.

This clone was observed a few times. The rearrangement links TRBV6-4 to TRBJ2-1; D is unresolved. Germline V lookup: CDR1 MRHNA, CDR2 SNTAGT. V lost 6 bases, J lost 0 bases, and 12 bases lay in between. The CDR3 has 15 amino acids. The CDR3 nucleotides are TGTGCCAGCAGCTATATACCTAGCTCCTACAATGAGCAGTTCTTC. It translates to CASSYIPSSYNEQFF.

This chain links TRBV6-5 with TRBJ1-1, with 8 bases fitting TRBD1. The J segment lost 10 bases and the V segment lost 3 bases, leaving 10 bases of the junction unmatched. The CDR3 consists of 14 residues. CDR1 MNHEY and CDR2 SVGAGI come from the germline V gene. The CDR3 loop is CASSYRPGGGVAFF. DNA for the CDR3: TGTGCCAGCAGTTATCGGCCAGGGGGCGGAGTAGCTTTCTTT.

The chain has TRBV19 and TRBJ1-1; TRBD1 aligns across 12 bases. CDR3 length equals 19 residues. Germline trimming cut 3 bases from V and 0 bases from J; bases unmatched to any gene: 11. Germline CDR1 and CDR2: LNHDA and SQIVND (reference sequence). As DNA, the CDR3 is TGTGCCAGTAGTATGAGAGGGACCGGGACAGGGGGCGTGAACACTGAAGCTTTCTTT. Encoded protein: CASSMRGTGTGGVNTEAFF.

The chain has TRBV7-9 and TRBJ2-3; 9 positions agree with TRBD1. Per the germline V gene, CDR1 is SEHNR and CDR2 is FQNEAQ (reference sequence). After removal of 1 base from V and 3 bases from J, the junction contained 5 bases not matched to a gene. CDR3 length: 16 amino acids. The DNA of the CDR3 is TGTGCCAGCAGCTTAGGCCGGGACAGGGTAACAGATACGCAGTATTTT. Translation gives CASSLGRDRVTDTQYF.

The chain recombines TRBV28 with TRBJ1-3; no firm D call. The CDR3 totals 15 residues. The V end was cut by 2 bases, the J end by 2 bases, with 10 bases between. Per germline, CDR1 MDHEN and CDR2 SYDVKM. The DNA of the CDR3 is TGTGCCAGCAGTTTAGTCGGCAGGACTGGAAACACCATATATTTT. This sequence encodes CASSLVGRTGNTIYF.

A single count supports this clone. The chain carries TRBV28 and TRBJ2-7; 9 bases line up with TRBD2. From germline, CDR1 is MDHEN and CDR2 SYDVKM. This CDR3 is 16 amino acids long. The junction had 8 bases not matched to a gene; V was cut back by 3 bases and J by 2 bases. The CDR3, as DNA: TGTGCCAGCAGTTTTACAAAGACTAGCGGAGCCTACGAGCAGTACTTC. Translated: CASSFTKTSGAYEQYF.

The rearrangement joins TRBV29-1 to TRBJ2-2, with TRBD2 as a possible D gene (6 bases). CDR1 is SQVTM and CDR2 is ANQGSEA in the germline V gene. The V end was cut by 4 bases, the J end by 1 base, with 10 bases between. The CDR3 covers 14 residues. The chain's CDR3 is CSVAPGLNTGELFF. The CDR3 nucleotides read TGCAGCGTTGCCCCGGGACTGAACACCGGGGAGCTGTTTTTT.

This chain uses TRBV6-1 with TRBJ2-3; D may be TRBD1 (5 bases). This CDR3 comprises 13 residues. Germline CDR1 is MNHNS and CDR2 is SASEGT. The V end was cut by 4 bases, the J end by 3 bases, with 8 bases between. The DNA for the CDR3 is TGTGCCAGCAGTGGGCAGGGTACAGATACGCAGTATTTT. It encodes CASSGQGTDTQYF.

The chain joins TRBV7-6 to TRBJ2-5; 12 bases match TRBD2. The DNA matches TRBJ2-7 better at its end, which makes the J call doubtful. Germline CDR1 and CDR2: SGHVS and FNYEAQ. The length of the CDR3 is 15 residues. CDR3 nucleotide sequence: TGTGCCAGCAGTCCGGGACTAGCGGGCCACTACGAGCAGTACTTC. Translation gives CASSPGLAGHYEQYF.

This clone occurred a few times. The chain joins TRBV10-3 to TRBJ2-3; TRBD1 aligns across 9 bases. The germline CDR1 and CDR2 sequences are ENHRY and SYGVKD. V shed 3 bases and J 5 bases; nucleotides not matched to a gene: 9. The CDR3 consists of 16 residues. The CDR3 here is CAISDGVRTGVDTQYF. The CDR3 coding sequence is TGTGCCATCAGTGATGGGGTCCGGACAGGGGTAGATACGCAGTATTTT.